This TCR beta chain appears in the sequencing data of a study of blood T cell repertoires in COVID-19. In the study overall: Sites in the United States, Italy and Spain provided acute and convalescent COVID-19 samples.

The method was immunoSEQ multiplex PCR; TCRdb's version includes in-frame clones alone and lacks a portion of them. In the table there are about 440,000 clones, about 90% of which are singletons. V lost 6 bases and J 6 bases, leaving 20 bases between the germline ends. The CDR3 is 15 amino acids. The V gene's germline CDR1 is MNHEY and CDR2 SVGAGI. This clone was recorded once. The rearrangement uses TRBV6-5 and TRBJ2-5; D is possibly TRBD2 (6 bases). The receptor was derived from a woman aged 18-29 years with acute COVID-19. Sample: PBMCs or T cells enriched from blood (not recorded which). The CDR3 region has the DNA TGTGCCAGCAGAAAGGAGACCGGGACTTCCAAGACCCAGTACTTC. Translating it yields CASRKETGTSKTQYF.